The T cell receptor (beta chain) described here comes from a study of T cells after somatic rescue of genetic block. Using immunoSEQ multiplex PCR, the repertoire was profiled, and TCRdb retains in-frame clones only, with some absent. The table has roughly 14,000 clones, 65% to 75% seen once. This CDR3 has 13 residues. In germline, CDR1 is SNHLY, CDR2 FYNNEI. As regards this clone: The junction departs from germline at one end; a sequencing error may be responsible.

The sequence was collected from a boy between 10 and 17 years old. The V gene is TRBV2, the J gene TRBJ2-1; D remains unclear. Sequences were obtained from peripheral blood mononuclear cells (PBMCs). The CDR3 loop is CASSENSHNEQFF. The CDR3 DNA is TGTGCCAGCAGTGAAAACTCCCACAATGAGCAGTTCTTC.